This T cell receptor (beta chain) was found in a study of beta chain features in type 1 diabetes. The ends were cut back, 0 bases at V and 3 bases at J, with 9 bases in the middle. The germline CDR1 and CDR2 sequences are LGHNA and YNFKEQ. The length of the CDR3 is 14 residues. The sequenced template was cDNA made from the entire isolated RNA. Only in-frame clones appear in the TCRdb table, and some are missing; sequencing was by immunoSEQ multiplex PCR. The sample includes under 450,000 clones, approximately 16% of them seen just once. CD45RO/CCR7/CD25/CD127/CD95/CD27 staining was used to isolate CD4+ naive, central memory, regulatory and stem cell-like memory cells by sorting. The table lists this clone with a few counts.

The sequencing sample was made of naive CD4+ T cells from blood. The clonotype was recovered from a woman aged 18-29 years in good health. The V and J genes are TRBV4-2 and TRBJ2-7; D gene ambiguous. The CDR3 reads CASSQDSLDYEQYF. CDR3 coding DNA: TGTGCCAGCAGCCAAGATAGTCTCGACTACGAGCAGTACTTC.